This TCR beta chain was recorded in a study of identical twins. Donors uniformly comprised healthy Caucasians. The cDNA had a unique molecular identifier and a template-switch universal primer site. MiXCR, run by TCRdb on the 5' RACE reads, gives a single entry per CDR3 protein. In the table there are hundreds of thousands of distinct CDR3 sequences, over 15% of which are singletons. The sample holds a few counts of this clonotype. The V gene's germline CDR1 is ENHRY and CDR2 SYGVKD. Trimming at V came to 2 bases and at J to 1 base, leaving 2 bases not matched to a gene. The CDR3 loop spans 15 amino acids. This sample also appeared in a second study, on T cells expressing NK-cell markers. According to that study: Where a handful of donors were concerned, these clonotypes also led the CD3+CD56-NKG2C+ fraction.

The sequenced sample consisted of PBMCs. The chain uses TRBV10-3 and TRBJ2-5, with TRBD1 matching over 9 bases. The TCR was taken from a young woman in good health. CDR3 protein: CAISEAGQGQETQYF. The CDR3 DNA follows: TGTGCCATCAGTGAGGCGGGACAGGGCCAAGAGACCCAGTACTTC.